This is a list of T cell receptor beta chains from one sample in a study of shared clonotypes between healthy human individuals. The protocol was immunoSEQ multiplex PCR, while the TCRdb copy is restricted to in-frame clones and leaves out a portion. The table shows about 750,000 clones, with more than 85% occurring only once. Sequencing was performed on naive CD8+ T cells sorted from blood. The receptors shown here come from a man in his thirties or forties in good health. CDR3s include the opening cysteine and the closing phenylalanine or tryptophan. The D gene is left open where the match is weak. Clone sizes are given selectively: once, few, many, or a class where the clone is expanded.

d_gene: TRBD1; v_gene: TRBV25-1; abundance: NA; j_gene: TRBJ2-7; CDR3aa: CASSVGTGSYEQYF; CDR3nt: TGTGCCAGCAGTGTCGGGACAGGGTCCTACGAGCAGTACTTC
d_gene: TRBD1; v_gene: TRBV7-9; abundance: NA; j_gene: TRBJ1-2; CDR3aa: CASSPAGTGKGYTF; CDR3nt: TGTGCCAGCAGCCCGGCCGGGACAGGGAAGGGCTACACCTTC
d_gene: NA; v_gene: TRBV7-9; abundance: NA; j_gene: TRBJ2-7; CDR3aa: CASSLGTVTYEQYF; CDR3nt: TGTGCCAGCAGCTTAGGGACAGTCACCTACGAGCAGTACTTC
d_gene: NA; v_gene: TRBV15; abundance: NA; j_gene: TRBJ1-2; CDR3aa: CATSRDVGHYGYTF; CDR3nt: TGTGCCACCAGCAGAGATGTTGGTCACTATGGCTACACCTTC
d_gene: TRBD1; v_gene: TRBV7-9; abundance: NA; j_gene: TRBJ2-3; CDR3aa: CASSSRQGRSTDTQYF; CDR3nt: TGTGCCAGCAGCTCCCGACAGGGAAGGTCGACAGATACGCAGTATTTT
d_gene: NA; v_gene: TRBV4-2; abundance: NA; j_gene: TRBJ2-4; CDR3aa: CASSQEAQGGNIQYF; CDR3nt: TGTGCCAGCAGCCAAGAGGCGCAGGGGGGGAACATTCAGTACTTC
d_gene: NA; v_gene: TRBV7-9; abundance: NA; j_gene: TRBJ2-5; CDR3aa: CASSPPTVNQETQYF; CDR3nt: TGTGCCAGCAGCCCGCCGACGGTAAACCAAGAGACCCAGTACTTC
d_gene: NA; v_gene: TRBV7-9; abundance: NA; j_gene: TRBJ1-1; CDR3aa: CASSSWTRNTEAFF; CDR3nt: TGTGCCAGCAGCTCCTGGACACGGAACACTGAAGCTTTCTTT
d_gene: NA; v_gene: TRBV4-3; abundance: NA; j_gene: TRBJ1-5; CDR3aa: CASSQDWSSNQPQHF; CDR3nt: TGCGCCAGCAGCCAAGATTGGTCCAGTAATCAGCCCCAGCATTTT
d_gene: TRBD1; v_gene: TRBV4-1; abundance: NA; j_gene: TRBJ2-7; CDR3aa: CASSQAGTGEAYEQYF; CDR3nt: TGCGCCAGCAGCCAAGCCGGGACAGGGGAGGCCTACGAGCAGTACTTC
d_gene: TRBD1; v_gene: TRBV28; abundance: NA; j_gene: TRBJ2-7; CDR3aa: CASSPRQGMISYEQYF; CDR3nt: TGTGCCAGCAGTCCAAGACAGGGGATGATTTCCTACGAGCAGTACTTC
d_gene: TRBD2; v_gene: TRBV4-2; abundance: NA; j_gene: TRBJ2-1; CDR3aa: CASSQATSGNEQFF; CDR3nt: TGTGCCAGCAGCCAGGCGACTAGCGGGAATGAGCAGTTCTTC
d_gene: TRBD1; v_gene: TRBV25-1; abundance: NA; j_gene: TRBJ1-2; CDR3aa: CASSKTGTGTGYTF; CDR3nt: TGTGCCAGCAGTAAAACCGGGACAGGGACTGGCTACACCTTC
d_gene: NA; v_gene: TRBV5-1; abundance: NA; j_gene: TRBJ2-1; CDR3aa: CASRRSEVEQFF; CDR3nt: TGCGCCAGCAGAAGATCGGAAGTTGAGCAGTTCTTC
d_gene: NA; v_gene: TRBV9; abundance: NA; j_gene: TRBJ2-7; CDR3aa: CASSDKRREAYEQYF; CDR3nt: TGTGCCAGCAGCGATAAAAGGCGGGAAGCCTACGAGCAGTACTTC
d_gene: NA; v_gene: TRBV28; abundance: once; j_gene: TRBJ1-2; CDR3aa: CASSLVWGLGYTF; CDR3nt: TGTGCCAGCAGTTTAGTTTGGGGGCTAGGCTACACCTTC
d_gene: NA; v_gene: TRBV18; abundance: NA; j_gene: TRBJ2-1; CDR3aa: CASEKTGNYNEQFF; CDR3nt: TGTGCCAGCGAAAAAACTGGTAACTACAATGAGCAGTTCTTC
d_gene: NA; v_gene: TRBV5-4; abundance: NA; j_gene: TRBJ2-7; CDR3aa: CASSHNLRGGSEQYF; CDR3nt: TGTGCCAGCAGCCACAACCTTAGGGGGGGGTCCGAGCAGTACTTC
d_gene: NA; v_gene: TRBV9; abundance: NA; j_gene: TRBJ2-3; CDR3aa: CASSVGSDGDTQYF; CDR3nt: TGTGCCAGCAGCGTAGGTAGCGATGGGGATACGCAGTATTTT
d_gene: TRBD2; v_gene: TRBV30; abundance: few; j_gene: TRBJ2-3; CDR3aa: CAWRPGLSTDTQYF; CDR3nt: TGTGCCTGGAGACCGGGACTAAGCACAGATACGCAGTATTTT
d_gene: NA; v_gene: TRBV27; abundance: NA; j_gene: TRBJ2-2; CDR3aa: CASRTGYTGELFF; CDR3nt: TGTGCCAGCAGGACAGGTTACACCGGGGAGCTGTTTTTT
d_gene: NA; v_gene: TRBV13; abundance: NA; j_gene: TRBJ2-3; CDR3aa: CASSHTGDGGTDTQYF; CDR3nt: TGTGCCAGCAGCCACACGGGGGACGGAGGCACAGATACGCAGTATTTT
d_gene: TRBD2; v_gene: TRBV15; abundance: NA; j_gene: TRBJ2-1; CDR3aa: CATSRRGGSSYNEQFF; CDR3nt: TGTGCCACCAGCAGACGCGGGGGGAGCTCCTACAATGAGCAGTTCTTC
d_gene: NA; v_gene: TRBV28; abundance: NA; j_gene: TRBJ2-7; CDR3aa: CASKRGHLSYEQYF; CDR3nt: TGTGCCAGCAAAAGGGGCCATCTCTCCTACGAGCAGTACTTC
d_gene: NA; v_gene: TRBV6-5; abundance: NA; j_gene: TRBJ2-2; CDR3aa: CASSYSMPETGELFF; CDR3nt: TGTGCCAGCAGTTACTCGATGCCGGAGACTGGGGAGCTGTTTTTT
d_gene: NA; v_gene: TRBV7-9; abundance: NA; j_gene: TRBJ1-3; CDR3aa: CASSLHHRRTNTIYF; CDR3nt: TGTGCCAGCAGCTTGCACCACAGGCGTACAAACACCATATATTTT
d_gene: TRBD2; v_gene: TRBV29-1; abundance: few; j_gene: TRBJ2-7; CDR3aa: CSVGLAGTYEQYF; CDR3nt: TGCAGCGTTGGGCTAGCGGGAACATACGAGCAGTACTTC
d_gene: NA; v_gene: TRBV14; abundance: NA; j_gene: TRBJ2-7; CDR3aa: CASSHHSEQYF; CDR3nt: TGTGCCAGCAGCCACCACTCCGAGCAGTACTTC
d_gene: NA; v_gene: TRBV27; abundance: NA; j_gene: TRBJ2-7; CDR3aa: CASSLGGSQYSYEQYF; CDR3nt: TGTGCCAGCAGTTTAGGGGGGTCCCAGTACTCCTACGAGCAGTACTTC